This TCR beta chain comes out of a study of PD-L1 blockade in urothelial cancer. On the study more broadly: Dosed intravenously at 1,200 mg every 3 weeks, atezolizumab was initiated by patients at some point between 2012 and 2014.

In this sample, this clone turned up once. The time point is: pretreatment peripheral blood. The V gene end was trimmed by 3 bases and the J gene end by 5 bases; junction bases not matched to a gene: 8. Germline V gene lookup returns CDR1 SNHLY and CDR2 FYNNEI. The CDR3 runs to 15 residues. Using immunoSEQ multiplex PCR, the repertoire was profiled, and TCRdb retains in-frame clones only, with some absent. The sample consists of around 63,000 clones, more than 80% of them appearing once. The receptor's source is a man between 65 and 79 years old with urothelial cancer. The sequencing here drew on PBMCs, taken around atezolizumab (anti-PD-L1) treatment. The chain is built from TRBV2 and TRBJ2-7; 9 positions agree with TRBD2. CDR3 nucleotides: TGTGCCAGCAGTGAGGAGCTAGCGGGAACCCACGAGCAGTACTTC. It encodes CASSEELAGTHEQYF.